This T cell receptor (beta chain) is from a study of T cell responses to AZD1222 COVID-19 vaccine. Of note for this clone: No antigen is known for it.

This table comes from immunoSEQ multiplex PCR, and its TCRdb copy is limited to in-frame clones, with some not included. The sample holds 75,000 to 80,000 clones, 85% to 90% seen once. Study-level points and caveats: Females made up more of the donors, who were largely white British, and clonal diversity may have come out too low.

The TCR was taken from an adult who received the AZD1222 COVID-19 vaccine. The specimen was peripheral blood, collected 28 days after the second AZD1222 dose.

The CDR3 bases are TGTGCCAGCAGCAAAAGGGGAGAGGAAGGGGGCGGGCAAGAGACCCAGTACTTC. Its protein product is CASSKRGEEGGGQETQYF. The chain is built from TRBV21-1 and TRBJ2-5; the table names TRBD1, a call not compared with the DNA. TRBV21-1 is a pseudogene segment. The CDR3 contains 18 residues.